This section outlines one T cell receptor (beta chain) sequence together with its context. No antigen is known for it. One end of the junction is discordant with germline, which a read error may explain. Constant-region reverse primers amplified full-length variable regions, followed by semi-nested Nested Universal Primer A PCR. A single record per CDR3 protein comes from TCRdb applying MiXCR to the 5' RACE reads. Here the sample spans tens of thousands of distinct CDR3 sequences, about 26% being singletons. Cells sorted as Tregs were CD4+, CD25+ and CD127-/low. Points from the study as a whole: The TCR gene usage of tumor memory CD4+ T cells clustered together with blood and lymph node memory CD4+ cells and with lymph node naive CD4+ cells.

This receptor was taken from a female donor with breast cancer. Source material: tumor-infiltrating Tregs sorted from the breast tumor.

The CDR3 protein is CTSSVIANTGELFF. CDR3 DNA sequence: TGTACCAGCTCAGTGATCGCGAACACCGGGGAGCTGTTTTTT. The J gene is TRBJ2-2, the V gene TRBV18; D remains unclear. The CDR3 sequence is 14 residues long. Looked up from germline, CDR1 is KGHSH and CDR2 is LQKENI.